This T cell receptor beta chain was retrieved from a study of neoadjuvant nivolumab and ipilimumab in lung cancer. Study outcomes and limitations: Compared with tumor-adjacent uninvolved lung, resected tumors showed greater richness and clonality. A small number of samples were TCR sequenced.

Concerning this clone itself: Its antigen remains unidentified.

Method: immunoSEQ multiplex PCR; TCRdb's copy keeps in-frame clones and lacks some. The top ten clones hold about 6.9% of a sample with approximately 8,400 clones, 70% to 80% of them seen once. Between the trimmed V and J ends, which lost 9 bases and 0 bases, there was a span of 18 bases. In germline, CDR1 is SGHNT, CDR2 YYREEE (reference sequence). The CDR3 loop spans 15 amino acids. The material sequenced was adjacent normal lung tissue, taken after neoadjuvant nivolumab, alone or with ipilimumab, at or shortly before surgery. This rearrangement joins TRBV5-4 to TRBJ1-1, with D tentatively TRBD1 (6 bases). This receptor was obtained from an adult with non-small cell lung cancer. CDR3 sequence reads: CATSIYDRMNTEAFF. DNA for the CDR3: TGTGCCACCTCAATCTACGACAGGATGAACACTGAAGCTTTCTTT.